These 25 T cell receptor beta chains were sequenced from one sample in a study of a mutant IDH1 vaccine in newly diagnosed glioma. The table came from immunoSEQ multiplex PCR; TCRdb's copy has only in-frame clones and leaves some out. The sample contains 95,000 to 120,000 clones, 85% to 90% of which appear only once. Time point meaning: week 11, during vaccination. Each dose delivered 300 ug of mutant IDH1 20-mer peptide subcutaneously with imiquimod. No antigen has been assigned to these receptors. Source: PBMCs, taken from a glioma patient whose treatment included an IDH1 peptide vaccine. All receptors derive from a woman in her 50s with glioma.

This clone was observed a few times. V usage is TRBV28 and J usage is TRBJ2-3, with D perhaps TRBD1 (5 bases). CDR3 length: 16 amino acids. The germline V gene encodes CDR1 MDHEN and CDR2 SYDVKM. V lost 5 bases and J lost 3, with 18 bases in between. The CDR3 is CASSTHGQGGTDTQYF. CDR3 nucleotide sequence: TGTGCCAGCAGTACCCACGGGCAGGGCGGTACAGATACGCAGTATTTT.

The chain combines TRBV5-5 with TRBJ2-7; 10 bases line up with TRBD1. In germline, CDR1 is SGHKS, CDR2 YYEKEE (reference sequence). CDR3 size: 15 residues. The ends lost 4 bases at V and 3 bases at J; junction bases unmatched: 7. The CDR3 coding sequence is TGTGCCAGCAGCCCGTCGGGACAGGGGATCTACGAGCAGTACTTC. Translation gives CASSPSGQGIYEQYF.

The chain links TRBV5-1 to TRBJ2-3; 8 bases map to TRBD1. CDR1 and CDR2 from the germline V gene are SGHRS and YFSETQ. The CDR3 has 15 residues. Trimming at V came to 4 bases and at J to 4 bases, leaving 8 bases not matched to a gene. CDR3 residues: CASSGRDRGPDTQYF. The CDR3 region has the DNA TGCGCCAGCAGCGGCCGCGACAGGGGCCCAGATACGCAGTATTTT. Combining the CDR3 with reference TRBV5-1 and TRBJ2-3 gives the whole variable domain KAGVTQTPRYLIKTRGQQVTLSCSPISGHRSVSWYQQTPGQGLQFLFEYFSETQRNKGNFPGRFSGRQFSNSRSEMNVSTLELGDSALYLCASSGRDRGPDTQYFGPGTRLTVL.

The rearrangement uses TRBV29-1 and TRBJ2-5; unclear D gene. The J call may be mistaken, given a closer DNA end match to TRBJ2-7. This CDR3 has 12 residues. Germline CDR1 SQVTM, CDR2 ANQGSEA. CDR3 DNA sequence: TGCAGCGTTGAAACATTGGCCTACGAGCAGTACTTC. It is translated as CSVETLAYEQYF.

Here the CDR3 reads CASSAGLGAQYF. In nucleotides, the CDR3 is TGTGCCAGCAGCGCTGGACTAGGGGCGCAGTACTTC. The chain recombines TRBV7-9 with TRBJ2-7, with 7 bases matching TRBD2. The CDR3 contains 12 residues. The germline CDR1 and CDR2 sequences are SEHNR and FQNEAQ (reference sequence). V lost 5 bases to trimming and J lost 9 bases; unmatched junction nucleotides: 7.

This clone was counted a few times. The rearrangement links TRBV27 to TRBJ1-5; D gene uncertain. Germline lookup yields CDR1 MNHEY and CDR2 SMNVEV (reference sequence). This CDR3 is built from 14 residues. Between the trimmed V and J ends, which lost 0 bases and 3 bases, there was a span of 6 bases. The CDR3 nucleotides read TGTGCCAGCAGTTTATCGATGATCAATCAGCCCCAGCATTTT. It yields the protein CASSLSMINQPQHF.

The chain combines TRBV27 with TRBJ1-5; 8 positions match TRBD1. V dropped 6 bases and J dropped 8; count of bases not matched to a gene: 3. The CDR3 contains 12 residues. The V gene's germline CDR1 is MNHEY and CDR2 SMNVEV (reference sequence). The CDR3 sequence is CASSLTGEPQHF. The DNA for the CDR3 is TGTGCCAGCAGCCTGACAGGGGAGCCCCAGCATTTT.

This chain connects TRBV27 to TRBJ2-7; 7 nucleotides match TRBD1. The CDR3 length is 13 residues. V shed 5 bases and J 2 bases; nucleotides not matched to a gene: 3. CDR1 and CDR2 from the germline V gene are MNHEY and SMNVEV (reference sequence). As DNA, the CDR3 is TGTGCCAGCAGTCCCAGGGGGACCTACGAGCAGTACTTC. Translation: CASSPRGTYEQYF.

This clone was observed a single time. The chain carries TRBV5-1 and TRBJ2-1; tentative D call: TRBD1 (5 bases). This CDR3 is built from 15 residues. V lost 0 bases, J lost 3 bases, and 10 bases lay in between. The germline CDR1 and CDR2 sequences are SGHRS and YFSETQ. CDR3 sequence reads: CASSLEGQDYNEQFF. The CDR3 DNA sequence: TGCGCCAGCAGCTTGGAAGGACAAGACTACAATGAGCAGTTCTTC.

V and J are TRBV28 and TRBJ1-2, with a weak D call TRBD1 (5 bases). Germline-derived CDR1 and CDR2 are MDHEN and SYDVKM. This CDR3 comprises 16 residues. V was trimmed by 7 bases and J by 1 base, leaving 19 bases between them. The DNA for the CDR3 is TGTGCCAGCATGACGTTGGGGCTTGGCCATAACTATGGCTACACCTTC. Residues: CASMTLGLGHNYGYTF.

The chain has TRBV2 and TRBJ2-1; TRBD2 aligns across 9 bases. CDR3 length equals 17 residues. Germline V lookup: CDR1 SNHLY, CDR2 FYNNEI. With 2 bases clipped from V and 6 bases from J, the junction kept 11 bases outside the gene matches. The CDR3 nucleotides are TGTGCCAGCAGTGAACTGGGTAGTAGCGGGAGCGGCAATGAGCAGTTCTTC. It encodes CASSELGSSGSGNEQFF.

V and J are TRBV30 and TRBJ1-5; D is perhaps TRBD1 (5 bases). The V and J ends lost 0 bases and 2 bases respectively, with 14 bases between them. The CDR3 totals 16 residues. CDR1 GTSNPN and CDR2 SVGIG come from the germline V gene (reference sequence). DNA of the CDR3: TGTGCCTGGAGTGTGGGACCCCCCGGGGGCAATCAGCCCCAGCATTTT. This gives the protein CAWSVGPPGGNQPQHF.

This chain joins TRBV27 and TRBJ2-1; no clear D. CDR3 length: 15 residues. The V and J ends lost 1 base and 7 bases respectively, with 14 bases between them. CDR1 and CDR2 from the germline V gene are MNHEY and SMNVEV (reference sequence). CDR3 region: CASSLYSLVGNEQFF. The CDR3 DNA reads TGTGCCAGCAGTTTATACTCCCTCGTAGGGAATGAGCAGTTCTTC.

This chain uses TRBV23-1 with TRBJ1-5; unclear D gene. TRBV23-1 is flagged as an ORF with uncertain function. Trimming stripped 0 bases from V and 0 bases from J, with 3 bases between. The CDR3 sequence is 14 residues long. The CDR3 DNA is TGCGCCAGCAGTCAATCTCCTAGCAATCAGCCCCAGCATTTT. Residues: CASSQSPSNQPQHF.

The rearrangement links TRBV29-1 to TRBJ2-1, with TRBD2 identical over 9 bases. CDR3 size: 14 residues. CDR1 SQVTM and CDR2 ANQGSEA come from the germline V gene. V shed 8 bases, J shed 9 bases, and the junction held 14 bases outside the gene matches. The CDR3 loop reads CSCRGREGLSEQFF. CDR3 nucleotides: TGCAGCTGTAGGGGGCGGGAGGGCCTAAGTGAGCAGTTCTTC.

In nucleotides, the CDR3 is TGTGCCAGCACCCTCCGGGACAGTAAAGAGACCCAGTACTTC. Amino acid sequence: CASTLRDSKETQYF. The rearrangement links TRBV7-2 to TRBJ2-5; TRBD1 matches 7 bases. Losses at the gene ends were 7 bases for V and 3 bases for J; bases not matched to a gene: 8. Germline V gene data show CDR1 as SGHTA and CDR2 as FQGNSA. CDR3 length: 14 residues.

The chain employs TRBV5-1 and TRBJ2-3; TRBD2 agrees at 12 bases. Germline assignment: CDR1 SGHRS and CDR2 YFSETQ. The CDR3 contains 16 residues. Trimming removed 0 bases from V and 5 bases from J; junction bases left unmatched: 4. The CDR3 bases are TGCGCCAGCAGCTTGGCTGGACTAGCGGGATTAGATACGCAGTATTTT. Its translation: CASSLAGLAGLDTQYF. Combining the CDR3 with reference TRBV5-1 and TRBJ2-3 gives the whole variable domain KAGVTQTPRYLIKTRGQQVTLSCSPISGHRSVSWYQQTPGQGLQFLFEYFSETQRNKGNFPGRFSGRQFSNSRSEMNVSTLELGDSALYLCASSLAGLAGLDTQYFGPGTRLTVL.

This clone appeared a single time. The rearrangement uses TRBV5-1 and TRBJ2-5; TRBD1 matches at 8 bases. Per the germline V gene, CDR1 is SGHRS and CDR2 is YFSETQ. The length of the CDR3 is 17 residues. The J segment lost 5 bases and the V segment lost 1 base, leaving 13 bases of the junction unmatched. Here the CDR3 DNA reads TGCGCCAGCAGCTTGCTCGGTGGGGACAGGAGAGGGGAGACCCAGTACTTC. It codes for CASSLLGGDRRGETQYF.

To note about this clone: Its ends do not fully match the called genes, so a read error is possible. The genes are TRBV7-9 and TRBJ2-7, with 9 bases identical to TRBD1. CDR1 and CDR2 from the germline V gene are SEHNR and FQNEAQ (reference sequence). There are 11 residues in the CDR3. DNA for the CDR3: TGTGCCAGCAGCATAGGACAGGGGAGGGACTTC. Amino acids: CASSIGQGRDF. Using reference TRBV7-9 and TRBJ2-7 for the parts outside the CDR3, the full variable domain is DTGVSQNPRHKITKRGQNVTFRCDPISEHNRLYWYRQTLGQGPEFLTYFQNEAQLEKSRLLSDRFSAERPKGSFSTLEIQRTEQGDSAMYLCASSIGQGRDFGPGTRLTVT.

The chain recombines TRBV7-6 with TRBJ2-1; D is undetermined. The CDR3 is 15 residues long. Between the trimmed V and J ends, which lost 1 base and 3 bases, there was a span of 10 bases. Germline values: CDR1 SGHVS, CDR2 FNYEAQ. CDR3 residues: CASSLGQALYNEQFF. The CDR3 DNA follows: TGTGCCAGCAGCTTAGGTCAGGCTCTCTACAATGAGCAGTTCTTC.

The chain couples TRBV28 to TRBJ2-2, with D possibly matching TRBD1 (5 bases). CDR1 and CDR2 from the germline V gene are MDHEN and SYDVKM. Trimming removed 7 bases at V and 3 bases at J, with 15 bases between. The CDR3 runs 15 residues. Written as DNA, the CDR3 is TGTGCCAGCATTGAAAGCAGGGTTTACACCGGGGAGCTGTTTTTT. It yields the protein CASIESRVYTGELFF.

This clone was counted a few times. This chain connects TRBV30 to TRBJ1-1, with D uncertain. Germline assignment: CDR1 GTSNPN and CDR2 SVGIG (reference sequence). The CDR3 runs to 12 residues. With 2 bases removed from V and 5 bases from J, the gap between germline ends came to 9 bases. This CDR3 is CAWSQLGTEAFF. Written as DNA, the CDR3 is TGTGCCTGGAGTCAGTTGGGGACTGAAGCTTTCTTT.

The rearrangement links TRBV29-1 to TRBJ2-5, with 10 bases aligning to TRBD2. After removal of 6 bases from V and 4 bases from J, the junction contained 17 bases not matched to a gene. Germline V gives CDR1 SQVTM, CDR2 ANQGSEA. CDR3 length: 17 residues. This chain's CDR3 is CSVPRASGSRIAETQYF. CDR3 nucleotide sequence: TGCAGCGTCCCGCGGGCTAGCGGGAGCCGGATTGCAGAGACCCAGTACTTC.

This sequence joins TRBV9 and TRBJ2-7; weak D call: TRBD2 (5 bases). CDR3 size: 13 residues. Germline V lookup: CDR1 SGDLS, CDR2 YYNGEE. V dropped 3 bases and J dropped 3 bases, with 10 bases sitting between them. The CDR3 DNA is TGTGCCAGCAGCGGGGGAGACGACTACGAGCAGTACTTC. This translates into CASSGGDDYEQYF.

The chain combines TRBV7-2 with TRBJ2-5, with 12 bases aligning to TRBD2. Germline values: CDR1 SGHTA, CDR2 FQGNSA. The ends lost 5 bases at V and 5 bases at J; junction bases unmatched: 6. This CDR3 region has 15 residues. The CDR3 region has the DNA TGTGCCAGCAGCAAACTAGCGGGAGGTGGGGAGACCCAGTACTTC. Its protein product is CASSKLAGGGETQYF.